Here is one T cell receptor beta chain with its context. Its antigen is currently unknown. This CDR3 is 13 amino acids long. CDR1 is SGHTA and CDR2 is FQGNSA in the germline V gene. V was pared by 5 bases and J by 6 bases, with 2 bases of the junction left unmatched. This sample was included in a study of cytomegalovirus exposure and HLA in healthy donors. General study results and limits: Fewer N-insertions (relative to the roughly 700-donor mean) were reportedly seen in an Asian-associated ancestry cluster in a later analysis. Equally common other TCR beta chains were less clonally expanded than HLA-associated ones, a later analysis found. Most subjects had HLA-A and HLA-B alleles reportedly predicted accurately by TCR beta sequences. In a later analysis, the majority of CMV-associated beta chains seemingly showed HLA restriction.

Primers for the PCR totalled 60 Vbeta and 13 Jbeta. TCRdb's table, derived via immunoSEQ multiplex PCR, lists solely in-frame clones and lacks some. The sample holds 140,000 to 150,000 clones, about 70% seen once. The chain couples TRBV7-2 to TRBJ1-5, with TRBD1 matching over 9 bases. This sequence was found in a woman aged 40 to 55 in good health and CMV-seronegative. The sequencing sample was made of PBMCs. The DNA for the CDR3 is TGTGCCAGCAGCGGGGACAGGGCTCAGCCCCAGCATTTT. As protein: CASSGDRAQPQHF.